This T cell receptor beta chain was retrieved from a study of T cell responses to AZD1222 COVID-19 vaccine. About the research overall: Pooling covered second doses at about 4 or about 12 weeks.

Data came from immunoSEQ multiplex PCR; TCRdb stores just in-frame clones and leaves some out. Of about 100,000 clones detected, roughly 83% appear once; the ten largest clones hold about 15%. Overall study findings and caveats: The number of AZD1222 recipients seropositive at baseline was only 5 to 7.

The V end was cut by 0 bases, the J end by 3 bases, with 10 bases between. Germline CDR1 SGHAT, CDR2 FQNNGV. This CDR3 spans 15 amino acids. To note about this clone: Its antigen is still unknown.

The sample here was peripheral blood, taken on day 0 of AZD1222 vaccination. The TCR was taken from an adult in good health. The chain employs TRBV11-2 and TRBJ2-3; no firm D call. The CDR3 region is CASSLENLGTDTQYF. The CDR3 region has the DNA TGTGCCAGCAGCTTAGAAAACCTCGGTACAGATACGCAGTATTTT.